The rows below give T cell receptor beta chains drawn from one sample of a study of cytomegalovirus exposure and HLA in healthy donors. Libraries were prepared by immunoSEQ multiplex PCR; TCRdb keeps only in-frame clonotypes and omits some of them. The sample holds more than 85,000 clones, roughly four fifths seen once. Sample: PBMCs. All receptors derive from a man aged 35-49 years in good health and CMV-seronegative. Both conserved end residues are part of each CDR3. The order of the fields is V gene, CDR3 length, J gene, D gene, clone size, CDR3 DNA, CDR3 protein. A D gene is named only where the DNA matches it firmly. Clone sizes are given selectively: once, few, many, or a class where the clone is expanded.

TRBV5-6	16	TRBJ2-5	.	.	TGTGCCAGCAGCTATTGGGGGGTTCAGGTAGGAGAGACCCAGTACTTC	CASSYWGVQVGETQYF
TRBV6-8	14	TRBJ1-5	TRBD1	few	TGTGCCAGCAGTAGGGACAGCTGCAATCAGCCCCAGCATTTT	CASSRDSCNQPQHF
TRBV25-1	13	TRBJ2-1	.	few	TGTGCCAGCAGTGAACAGAGCGGTGGTGAGCAGTTCTTC	CASSEQSGGEQFF
TRBV5-6	16	TRBJ1-1	TRBD1	.	TGTGCCAGCAGCTTATTAAGGGGGCTGGGTAGCACTGAAGCTTTCTTT	CASSLLRGLGSTEAFF
TRBV7-9	16	TRBJ1-2	TRBD1	.	TGTGCCAGCAGCTCCTTTGGAGGGGGCAAATCCTATGGCTACACCTTC	CASSSFGGGKSYGYTF
TRBV14	18	TRBJ1-2	TRBD1	.	TGTGCCAGCAGCCTAACCGATGGTGGGACAGGAACCCTATATGGCTACACCTTC	CASSLTDGGTGTLYGYTF
TRBV6-4	12	TRBJ2-3	TRBD2	few	TGTGCCAGCAGTGAGTTTGGCGGGAGGCAGTATTTT	CASSEFGGRQYF
TRBV5-1	14	TRBJ1-3	.	.	TGCGCCAGCAGCGCGGGGACGACTGGAAACACCATATATTTT	CASSAGTTGNTIYF
TRBV4-3	14	TRBJ1-1	.	.	TGCGCCAGCAGCCGAGAGGACAGAAACACTGAAGCTTTCTTT	CASSREDRNTEAFF
TRBV13	15	TRBJ2-3	TRBD1	.	TGTGCCAGCAGCCTCCGGGACAGGGGAACAGATACGCAGTATTTT	CASSLRDRGTDTQYF
TRBV6-5	16	TRBJ1-2	TRBD1	.	TGTGCCAGCAGTTACTCGACAGGGAGATTGTGGTATGGCTACACCTTC	CASSYSTGRLWYGYTF
TRBV7-8	14	TRBJ1-2	TRBD1	.	TGTGCCAGCAGCTTAGGGGACAGGAACTATGGCTACACCTTC	CASSLGDRNYGYTF
TRBV11-3	15	TRBJ1-1	.	.	TGTGCCAGCAGTCCCAGGTCCGGTGAGAACACTGAAGCTTTCTTT	CASSPRSGENTEAFF
TRBV19	13	TRBJ1-4	TRBD1	.	TGTGCCGCCAAGGGACAGCTAAATGAAAAACTGTTTTTT	CAAKGQLNEKLFF
TRBV5-4	14	TRBJ1-2	.	.	TGTGCCAGCAGCCCGCGCGGGGGGACGGGAGGCTACACCTTC	CASSPRGGTGGYTF
TRBV5-1	16	TRBJ2-2	TRBD1	.	TGCGCCAGCAGCTTCCACCAACAGGGGACGGCCGGGGAGCTGTTTTTT	CASSFHQQGTAGELFF
TRBV12-5	16	TRBJ1-2	TRBD1	.	TGTGCTAGTGGTTTGACCCCAACACTTGCGCAGGGGGCATTCACCTTC	CASGLTPTLAQGAFTF
TRBV27	15	TRBJ1-4	.	.	TGTGCCAGCAGTCGGCGGTCTCAGGGCCAGGAAAAACTGTTTTTT	CASSRRSQGQEKLFF
TRBV6-1	16	TRBJ2-1	TRBD2	.	TGTGCCAGCAGTGGACTAGCGGGGGGAACCTACAATGAGCAGTTCTTC	CASSGLAGGTYNEQFF
TRBV4-2	15	TRBJ2-3	.	.	TGTGCCAGCAGCCAAGAGGGGCGCAGCACAGATACGCAGTATTTT	CASSQEGRSTDTQYF
TRBV7-9	15	TRBJ1-5	.	.	TGTGCCAGCAGCCCCCGCGGGGATAGCAATCAGCCCCAGCATTTT	CASSPRGDSNQPQHF
TRBV28	16	TRBJ2-7	TRBD2	.	TGTGCCAGCAGTTCTCTCGGACTAGCTCGCTCCTACGAGCAGTACTTC	CASSSLGLARSYEQYF
TRBV14	14	TRBJ2-1	.	.	TGTGCCAGCAGCCAGGCCGTCTCCTACAATGAGCAGTTCTTC	CASSQAVSYNEQFF
TRBV2	15	TRBJ2-2	.	.	TGTGCCAGCAGTGAACAGGGCAGTTTGAACGGGGAGCTGTTTTTT	CASSEQGSLNGELFF
TRBV2	18	TRBJ2-1	TRBD2	.	TGTGCCAGCAGTGAGAGGTCGGCGAGGACTAGCGGGAGCAATGAGCAGTTCTTC	CASSERSARTSGSNEQFF
TRBV7-2	14	TRBJ2-7	.	.	TGTGCCAGCAGCTTAGTCGAGCTCACCTACGAGCAGTACTTC	CASSLVELTYEQYF
TRBV23-1	16	TRBJ2-1	TRBD1	.	TGCGCCAGCAGTCTGGAACAGGGGGCCTCGGAGAATGAGCAGTTCTTC	CASSLEQGASENEQFF
TRBV29-1	14	TRBJ2-2	.	.	TGCAGCGTCGCTTGGACAGCGAACACCGGGGAGCTGTTTTTT	CSVAWTANTGELFF
TRBV7-9	15	TRBJ1-1	.	once	TGTGCCAGCAGCTGGGTGTCACAGCTGAACACTGAAGCTTTCTTT	CASSWVSQLNTEAFF